These 7 T cell receptor beta chains originate from one sample sequenced in a study of cytomegalovirus exposure and HLA in healthy donors (dated by TCRdb to the late 2010s). Library method: the immunoSEQ multiplex PCR assay. For the multiplex PCR, a mixture combining 60 forward primers for TCR Vbeta segments and 13 reverse primers for TCR Jbeta segments was used. TCRdb's version of the immuneACCESS table is confined to in-frame rearrangements and falls short of the full clone set. An unresolved V gene accounts for under half of the shortfall where checked; the remainder is of unknown origin. This sample has about 140,000 clones in its table, and around 76% of those were observed once. The ten largest account for about 2.5% of the sample. The sequenced sample consisted of PBMCs. These TCRs come from a male donor in good health and CMV-seronegative.

The chain couples TRBV27 to TRBJ2-1; D gene ambiguous. This CDR3 has 16 residues. Trimming took off 2 bases at V and 0 bases at J, with 11 bases between the two ends. Germline CDR1 and CDR2: MNHEY and SMNVEV (reference sequence). Here the CDR3 reads CASSLGQMPSYNEQFF. The CDR3 nucleotides read TGTGCCAGCAGTTTAGGGCAGATGCCCTCCTACAATGAGCAGTTCTTC.

The gene calls are TRBV29-1 and TRBJ1-2; D ambiguous. Trimming removed 5 bases from V and 2 bases from J, with 12 bases in between. This CDR3 is 13 amino acids long. CDR1 and CDR2 (germline): SQVTM, ANQGSEA. CDR3 protein: CSVNPGGNYGYTF. CDR3 DNA sequence: TGCAGCGTTAATCCAGGTGGAAACTATGGCTACACCTTC.

The rearrangement joins TRBV28 to TRBJ1-1; D is uncertain. The CDR3 covers 10 residues. V was clipped by 10 bases and J by 6 bases, with 9 bases between them. Looked up from germline, CDR1 is MDHEN and CDR2 is SYDVKM. CDR3 in amino acids: CATHRAEAFF. CDR3 DNA sequence: TGTGCCACCCATAGAGCTGAAGCTTTCTTT. Full variable domain (remainder filled in from reference TRBV28 and TRBJ1-1): DVKVTQSSRYLVKRTGEKVFLECVQDMDHENMFWYRQDPGLGLRLIYFSYDVKMKEKGDIPEGYSVSREKKERFSLILESASTNQTSMYLCATHRAEAFFGQGTRLTVV.

In nucleotides, the CDR3 is TGTGCCAGCAGCGCAGGGGTTGAGCCCTACGAGCAGTACTTC. It yields the protein CASSAGVEPYEQYF. This chain connects TRBV9 to TRBJ2-7; maybe TRBD1 (6 bases). CDR1 SGDLS and CDR2 YYNGEE come from the germline V gene. The V gene lost 3 bases and the J gene lost 2 bases, with 12 bases spanning the gap. There are 14 residues in the CDR3. The full variable domain, rest sourced from reference TRBV9 and TRBJ2-7, is DSGVTQTPKHLITATGQRVTLRCSPRSGDLSVYWYQQSLDQGLQFLIQYYNGEERAKGNILERFSAQQFPDLHSELNLSSLELGDSALYFCASSAGVEPYEQYFGPGTRLTVT.

This clone was counted between two and nine times. The gene calls are TRBV5-1 and TRBJ1-4, with TRBD1 identical over 9 bases. The V gene's germline CDR1 is SGHRS and CDR2 YFSETQ. V shed 3 bases and J 0 bases; nucleotides not matched to a gene: 6. This CDR3 comprises 17 residues. The CDR3 sequence: CASSYGQGTATNEKLFF. The CDR3 nucleotides read TGCGCCAGCAGCTACGGACAGGGGACTGCAACTAATGAAAAACTGTTTTTT.

This clone was seen once. This chain joins TRBV5-4 and TRBJ2-6, with 11 bases identical to TRBD2. Trimming removed 1 base from V and 0 bases from J; junction bases left unmatched: 0. The CDR3 contains 17 residues. Germline-derived CDR1 and CDR2 are SGHNT and YYREEE (reference sequence). CDR3 nucleotide sequence: TGTGCCAGCAGCTTGCTAGCGGGAGGCTCTGGGGCCAACGTCCTGACTTTC. Encoded protein: CASSLLAGGSGANVLTF.

This rearrangement joins TRBV18 to TRBJ2-2; the D gene is possibly TRBD1 (5 bases). Trimming pared 3 bases from V and 5 bases from J, leaving 10 bases between. This CDR3 has 14 residues. The V gene's germline CDR1 is KGHSH and CDR2 LQKENI. The DNA of the CDR3 is TGTGCCAGCTCACCCTTAGACAGAACCGGGGAGCTGTTTTTT. This translates into CASSPLDRTGELFF.